This T cell receptor beta chain originates from a study of T cells after yellow fever vaccination (dated by TCRdb to the late 2010s). Background on the whole study: Libraries from fractions with low cell numbers were prepared with the SMART-Seq v4 Ultra Low Input RNA kit. Two healthy male donors, one aged 18 to 29 and one aged 30 to 40 years, were included in the cohort. Blood was collected at multiple timepoints before and after primary and secondary immunization, and bulk PBMC replicates and cell subsets were isolated. Bulk TCR alpha and beta repertoires were sequenced longitudinally to track T-cell clones before and after primary and booster YFV17D yellow fever vaccination.

TCRdb lists the instrument as Illumina NovaSeq 6000. TCR cDNA was synthesized by 5'RACE template switching, through which a universal primer site and unique molecular identifiers were introduced. Priming of cDNA synthesis was performed from both the TCR alpha and TCR beta constant segments. Library amplification involved two PCR steps, and the second step added sample barcodes and sequencing adapters. Libraries were sequenced on Illumina HiSeq 2500 (2x100 bp) or NovaSeq (2x150 bp). Processing in the source paper ran as follows. MIGEC handled demultiplexing of reads and collapsing into UMI consensus sequences, while MiXCR performed V(D)J alignment. Vaccine-responding clonotypes were defined with edgeR using replicate PBMC samples, requiring FDR below 0.01 and a log2 fold change above 5 up to day 15. CD4 or CD8 identity was assigned to each bulk clonotype according to whether the clonotype was present at higher abundance in the sequenced CD4 repertoire or the sequenced CD8 repertoire. In TCRdb, the public reads were trimmed at Q25 with fastp and aligned with MiXCR, with productive beta chains retained. One record per CDR3 amino acid sequence lists the most common genes and DNA. The authors' filters were not applied to this entry. Across this sample there are some 200,000 distinct CDR3 sequences, with about 10% seen only once. Jointly, the top ten make up 36% of the sample.

The CDR3 sequence holds 15 residues, the cysteine and phenylalanine included. Only the CDR3 DNA stays, 45 bases, in frame from base 1. In the germline V gene (reference sequence), CDR1 corresponds to PRHDT and CDR2 to FYEKMQ. Deletion took 2 bases off V and 6 bases off J, with a span of 17 bases between the germline ends. With respect to this clonotype: Its recognized antigen is unknown. No base quality information exists; no much larger clone differs at one position.

On the study overall, not on this receptor specifically: Most clones expanded after primary vaccination (around 96% of CD4 and roughly 90% of CD8) were re-detected after the booster, suggesting that broad memory maintenance occurred. A small share of clonotypes was detected in both CD4 and CD8 compartments, with the overlap likely arising from convergent recombination. Compared with the primary T-cell response, the secondary T-cell response was weaker but faster, peaking on day 5 rather than day 15. Computational filtering was needed because FACS-sorted repertoires could contain abundant contaminating clonotypes from the bulk population. The study included only a couple of donors, which limits how far the findings can be generalized.

The treatment or condition label, read with the paper, signifies: live attenuated yellow fever vaccine strain. PBMCs were isolated from peripheral blood using a standard Ficoll-Paque protocol. Dynabeads CD4 and CD8 positive selection kits were used to isolate the CD4 and CD8 T-cell fractions. TriZol was used to extract RNA from bulk PBMCs, from CD4 and CD8 fractions, and from dextramer-positive and dextramer-negative fractions. The chain is assembled from TRBV13 and TRBJ2-7; the D element might be TRBD1 or TRBD2, as each aligns at 6 bases. The sample consisted of CD8+ T cells sorted from PBMCs, taken 15 days after the yellow fever booster vaccination. The sequence was obtained from a man younger than 30 who received the YFV17D yellow fever vaccine. The sequenced DNA is TGTGCCAGCAGCTTACCCATTGGCAGGGGAGGCGAGCAGTACTTC. It specifies CASSLPIGRGGEQYF.